These 10 T cell receptor beta chains were sequenced from one sample in a study of blood T cells in healthy people across ages. Primers used in a second PCR of about 6 to 11 cycles were a sample-barcoded 5' primer and a J-beta primer mix. In TCRdb, the 5' RACE reads were re-called with MiXCR into one record per CDR3 protein. The sample carries about 800,000 distinct CDR3 sequences, 55% to 75% recorded once. The sequencing sample was made of blood. The receptors stem from a man aged 25-45 years in good health.

The rearrangement joins TRBV5-1 to TRBJ2-3, with 9 bases lining up with TRBD2. Looked up from germline, CDR1 is SGHRS and CDR2 is YFSETQ. V lost 0 bases to trimming and J lost 4 bases; unmatched junction nucleotides: 12. There are 18 residues in the CDR3. CDR3: CASSLEADASGVSDTQYF. The CDR3 DNA follows: TGCGCCAGCAGCTTGGAGGCGGACGCTAGCGGGGTATCAGATACGCAGTATTTT.

V usage is TRBV12-3 or TRBV12-4 and J usage is TRBJ1-4; D possibly corresponds to TRBD1 (5 bases). The CDR3 covers 16 residues. Deletions cut 3 bases from V and 8 bases from J, with 19 bases between. The CDR3 DNA follows: TGTGCCAGCAGTTTCGGTCGCGCCCGACGGGGCGAAAAACTGTTTTTT. Its translation is CASSFGRARRGEKLFF.

CDR3 residues: CSVVVTNGAFF. The CDR3 DNA reads as TGCAGCGTTGTTGTTACGAATGGAGCTTTCTTT. The gene calls are TRBV29-1 and TRBJ1-1; no clear D. This CDR3 contains 11 residues. Germline CDR1 is SQVTM and CDR2 is ANQGSEA. Trimming removed 4 bases from V and 10 bases from J, with 13 bases in between.

The chain is built from TRBV9 and TRBJ2-6, with D possibly being TRBD1 (6 bases). CDR3 length: 16 residues. V was trimmed by 5 bases and J by 0 bases, leaving 12 bases between them. CDR1 and CDR2 (germline): SGDLS, YYNGEE. Here the CDR3 reads CASSRDTSSGANVLTF. DNA of the CDR3: TGTGCCAGCAGTCGGGACACTAGCTCTGGGGCCAACGTCCTGACTTTC. The full variable domain, completed using reference TRBV9 and TRBJ2-6, is DSGVTQTPKHLITATGQRVTLRCSPRSGDLSVYWYQQSLDQGLQFLIQYYNGEERAKGNILERFSAQQFPDLHSELNLSSLELGDSALYFCASSRDTSSGANVLTFGAGSRLTVL.

The gene calls are TRBV28 and TRBJ1-2; 7 bases agree with TRBD1. The CDR3 runs to 12 residues. Trimming took 8 bases from V and 9 from J; bases not matched to a gene: 9. Looked up from germline, CDR1 is MDHEN and CDR2 is SYDVKM. CDR3 DNA: TGTGCCAGCGTAACAGGGGCGGGTCGCTACACCTTC. This sequence encodes CASVTGAGRYTF.

This clonotype appeared a few times. The chain couples TRBV29-1 to TRBJ2-5; a possible D gene is TRBD2 (5 bases). This CDR3 contains 14 residues. In germline, CDR1 is SQVTM, CDR2 ANQGSEA. Trimming left V 6 bases short and J 6 bases short, with 20 bases between. CDR3 DNA: TGCAGCGTCGCTGTTTCGGATAGGAGGAAGACCCAGTACTTC. Amino acid sequence: CSVAVSDRRKTQYF.

The gene calls are TRBV5-1 and TRBJ2-7, with unresolved D. The V end was cut by 6 bases, the J end by 3 bases, with 13 bases between. The CDR3 contains 13 residues. Germline CDR1 reads SGHRS; CDR2 reads YFSETQ. The CDR3 sequence is CASTDPDGYEQYF. The CDR3 nucleotides are TGCGCCAGCACCGACCCGGACGGCTACGAGCAGTACTTC.

This chain joins TRBV5-6 and TRBJ2-5; 7 bases line up with TRBD2. With 6 bases clipped from V and 5 bases from J, the junction kept 16 bases outside the gene matches. The CDR3 consists of 16 residues. CDR1 SGHDT and CDR2 YYEEEE come from the germline V gene. CDR3 in amino acids: CASIENLGSGAETQYF. For the CDR3, the DNA is TGTGCCAGCATTGAAAATCTGGGGAGCGGGGCGGAGACCCAGTACTTC.

The J gene is TRBJ2-1, the V gene TRBV20-1; 9 bases align to TRBD2. Germline trimming cut 1 base from V and 4 bases from J; bases unmatched to any gene: 11. The length of the CDR3 is 17 residues. Per the germline V gene, CDR1 is DFQATT and CDR2 is SNEGSKA (reference sequence). Written as DNA, the CDR3 is TGCAGTGCTAGAGCGCTAGCGGGGTCCTTTGGGTACAATGAGCAGTTCTTC. Protein: CSARALAGSFGYNEQFF.

The rearrangement joins TRBV12-3 or TRBV12-4 to TRBJ2-5; TRBD2 is a possible D gene (6 bases). The CDR3 consists of 12 residues. V lost 3 bases and J 9 bases, leaving 11 bases between the germline ends. DNA for the CDR3: TGTGCCAGCAGTTTCTTTGGGGAGGCCCAGTACTTC. Translating it yields CASSFFGEAQYF.